This is a list of T cell receptor beta chains from one sample in a study of blood T cell repertoires in COVID-19. This table comes from immunoSEQ multiplex PCR, and its TCRdb copy is limited to in-frame clones, with some not included. The data hold about 110,000 clones, with around 80% observed a single time. The sequencing input was peripheral blood. These receptors were taken from a woman older than 75 with acute or convalescent COVID-19. The CDR3 runs from the conserved cysteine through the conserved F or W. A D gene is named only where the DNA matches it firmly. Clone sizes are given selectively: once, few, many, or a class where the clone is expanded.

j_call d_call clone_size v_call cdr3_aa cdr3_nt
TRBJ2-3 TRBD2 - TRBV2 CASNGVSGGNTQYF TGTGCCAGCAATGGAGTCTCGGGGGGTAATACGCAGTATTTT
TRBJ1-2 - - TRBV29-1 CSVVRGIYGYTF TGCAGCGTTGTAAGAGGGATCTATGGCTACACCTTC
TRBJ1-1 - - TRBV5-1 CASKTGSMNTEAFF TGCGCCAGCAAAACAGGGTCCATGAACACTGAAGCTTTCTTT
TRBJ1-2 - - TRBV10-3 CAISDEARSYGYTF TGTGCCATCAGTGACGAGGCCCGGAGCTATGGCTACACCTTC
TRBJ2-5 TRBD1 few TRBV5-4 CASGNPRGQETQYF TGTGCCAGCGGAAATCCCAGGGGGCAGGAGACCCAGTACTTC
TRBJ2-3 - - TRBV5-1 CASSLVGGRTDTQYF TGCGCCAGCAGCTTGGTGGGGGGGCGCACAGATACGCAGTATTTT
TRBJ1-4 - - TRBV2 CASSPDSSNEKLFF TGTGCCAGCTCCCCGGACAGTTCTAATGAAAAACTGTTTTTT
TRBJ2-3 TRBD1 - TRBV6-5 CASSYPGQGSDTQYF TGTGCCAGCAGTTACCCGGGACAGGGGTCAGATACGCAGTATTTT
TRBJ2-1 TRBD1 once TRBV7-2 CASSPTVDRGRVKNEQFF TGTGCCAGCAGCCCGACGGTCGACAGGGGGCGGGTGAAAAATGAGCAGTTCTTC
TRBJ2-7 - - TRBV2 CASDSGGLSYEQYF TGTGCCAGCGATTCCGGGGGGCTCTCCTACGAGCAGTACTTC